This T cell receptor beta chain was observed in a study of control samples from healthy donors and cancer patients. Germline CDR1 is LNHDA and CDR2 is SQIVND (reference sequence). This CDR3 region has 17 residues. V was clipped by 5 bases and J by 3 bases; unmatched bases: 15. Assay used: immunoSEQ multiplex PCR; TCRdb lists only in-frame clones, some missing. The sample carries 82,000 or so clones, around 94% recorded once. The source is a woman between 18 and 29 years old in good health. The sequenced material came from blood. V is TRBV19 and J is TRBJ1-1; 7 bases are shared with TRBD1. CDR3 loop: CASSGNSLDRVDTEAFF. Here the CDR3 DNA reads TGTGCCAGTAGTGGAAATAGTCTCGACAGGGTAGACACTGAAGCTTTCTTT. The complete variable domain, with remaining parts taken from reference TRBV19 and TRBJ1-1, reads DGGITQSPKYLFRKEGQNVTLSCEQNLNHDAMYWYRQDPGQGLRLIYYSQIVNDFQKGDIAEGYSVSREKKESFPLTVTSAQKNPTAFYLCASSGNSLDRVDTEAFFGQGTRLTVV.